This T cell receptor (beta chain) was retrieved from a study of graft-versus-host responses after intestinal transplantation. The data were produced by immunoSEQ multiplex PCR, yet TCRdb's version contains in-frame clones alone and is incomplete. The table shows 81,000 or so clones, with 85% to 95% occurring only once. Note on this clone: No antigen is known for it.

Trimming stripped 7 bases from V and 2 bases from J, with 15 bases between. This CDR3 region has 14 residues. The germline V gene encodes CDR1 LNHDA and CDR2 SQIVND (reference sequence). The chain combines TRBV19 with TRBJ2-7, with no clear D. The source material was unstimulated CD8+ T cells sorted from spleen or lymph node cells, sampled before transplant. The sequence was collected from a human donor who was the organ donor for an intestinal transplant. The CDR3 coding sequence is TGTGCCAGTACCGCCGGCGGTCCTACCTACGAGCAGTACTTC. Translating it yields CASTAGGPTYEQYF.